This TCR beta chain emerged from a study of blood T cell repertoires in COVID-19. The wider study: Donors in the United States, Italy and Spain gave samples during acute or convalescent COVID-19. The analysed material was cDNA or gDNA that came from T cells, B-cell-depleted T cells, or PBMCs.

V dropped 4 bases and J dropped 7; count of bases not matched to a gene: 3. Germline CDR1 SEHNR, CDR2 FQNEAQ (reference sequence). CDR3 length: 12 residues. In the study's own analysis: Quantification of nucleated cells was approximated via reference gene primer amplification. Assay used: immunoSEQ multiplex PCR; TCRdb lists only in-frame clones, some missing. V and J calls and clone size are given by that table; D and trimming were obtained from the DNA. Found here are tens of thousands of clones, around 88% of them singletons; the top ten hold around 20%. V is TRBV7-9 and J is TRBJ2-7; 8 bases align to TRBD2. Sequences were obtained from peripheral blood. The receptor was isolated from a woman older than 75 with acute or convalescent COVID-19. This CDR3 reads CASSSGGVEQYF. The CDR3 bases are TGTGCCAGCAGCTCCGGGGGGGTGGAGCAGTACTTC.